This T cell receptor (beta chain) derives from a study of cytomegalovirus exposure and HLA in healthy donors. Findings and limits, study-wide: The study listed some 160 cytomegalovirus-associated TCR beta chains. TCR sequences were mostly rare, though some public TCRs occurred in many donors. Cytomegalovirus status was reportedly diagnosed by the classifier with high sensitivity and specificity.

Method: immunoSEQ multiplex PCR; TCRdb's copy keeps in-frame clones and lacks some. This table holds 120,000 or so clones, 85% to 90% found once. V was pared by 5 bases and J by 0 bases, with 14 bases between. The germline CDR1 and CDR2 sequences are LNHDA and SQIVND (reference sequence). The CDR3 is 15 residues long. In regard to this clone: The antigen is not known.

Separate from the approximately 700-subject first cohort was the 120-subject validation cohort, to which the donors belonged. The sample consisted of PBMCs. This clonotype was sampled from a man between 25 and 39 years old in good health and CMV-seronegative. This chain connects TRBV19 to TRBJ2-7; D may be TRBD2 (6 bases). In nucleotides, the CDR3 is TGTGCCAGTAGTCCCCCCGGCGGGGACTCCTACGAGCAGTACTTC. It is translated as CASSPPGGDSYEQYF. Based on the CDR3 plus reference TRBV19 and TRBJ2-7, the full variable domain is DGGITQSPKYLFRKEGQNVTLSCEQNLNHDAMYWYRQDPGQGLRLIYYSQIVNDFQKGDIAEGYSVSREKKESFPLTVTSAQKNPTAFYLCASSPPGGDSYEQYFGPGTRLTVT.